This T cell receptor beta chain stems from a study of cytomegalovirus exposure and HLA in healthy donors (dated by TCRdb to about 2017). Describing the broader study: In an earlier analysis of approximately 640 of the donors, under 300 Gb of sequence data and approximately 100 million unique TCR beta sequences from about 180 million T cells were reported. The study combined high-throughput TCR immunosequencing, statistical association of individual TCRs with disease status, and machine learning to predict cytomegalovirus infection status. Both class I and class II loci were covered by HLA typing, at four-digit resolution. Donor age, sex, ethnicity and CMV serostatus were compiled together with the repertoire data. The number of donors typed differed by locus, with about 629-630 for A, B, C, DRB1 and DQB1, 522 for DQA1, 600 to 610 for DPA1, and under 490 for DPB1. The aim of the study was to test whether cataloging public T cell receptors could identify signatures of past pathogen exposure. About 300 gigabases of sequencing data and 91 million or so unique TCR sequences made up an early release that covered about 640 HLA-typed donors. In the later analysis, no new phenotypic data were used to find candidate immune exposures; instead, reliance was placed on TCR beta sequences and their occurrence across donors. An earlier analysis of 500 to 750 of the donors applied high-throughput TCR beta sequencing to assess whether each TCR beta V gene segment acted as functional or pseudogenic. In a later analysis, previously published TCR beta repertoires from 550 to 750 donors were re-analyzed and high-resolution HLA genotyping was added so that TCR occurrence patterns could be studied. Of the roughly 410 genotyped donors, more than 75% were placed in the genetic ancestry cluster associated with self-reported Caucasian donors. The T cell repertoires of roughly 660 subjects were profiled by immunosequencing and related to cytomegalovirus serostatus. Because of strong linkage in the cohort, roughly five DR-DQ haplotypes were treated as single units for association and clustering. In addition to the first cohort of 650 to 800 subjects, a separate validation cohort of under 150 different subjects was used. Genome-wide SNP genotypes for about 55% of the roughly 670 donors were used in a later genetic analysis, which treated that subset as a discovery cohort. All discovery cohort repertoires had been generated using a single sequencing platform. Among about 390 genotyped donors of the cohort, an average of approximately 250,000 unique TCR beta nucleotide sequences were sequenced per donor, 15% to 20% of them non-productive.

Comment on this clone: Its antigen is unknown. No quality values exist for individual bases; no much larger clone is one base distant.

The method behind the library was the immunoSEQ multiplex PCR assay. A mixture of 60 forward primers for TCR Vbeta segments and 13 reverse primers for TCR Jbeta segments was used in the multiplex PCR. A multiplex PCR assay on genomic DNA amplified the CDR3 region of rearranged TCR beta genes. Amplified TCR beta libraries were sequenced as 87-base-pair reads on the Illumina HiSeq System. Per the source publication's procedure: A later analysis counted about 76 million unique TCR beta chains across the 650 to 700 repertoires, and roughly 10 million of these chains were shared by at least two donors. Raw reads were error-corrected and collapsed into unique sequences by a nearest-neighbor algorithm in which closely related sequences were merged to remove PCR and sequencing errors. V, D and J gene segments were assigned by aligning CDR3 sequences to IMGT reference sequences. For a sequence to be retained, a match of at least six nucleotides to both a V gene segment and a J gene segment was required. Rearrangements were classified as productive when the CDR3 lacked stop codons and remained in frame with V and J, and all other rearrangements were classified as non-productive. CDR3 was defined according to IMGT convention as the region running from the second conserved V-encoded cysteine to the conserved J-encoded phenylalanine. The earlier analysis of about 500 of the donors excluded sequences that lacked an unambiguous match to a single V gene segment. An earlier analysis of 500 to 600 of the donors classified V segments as functional when productive rearrangements were above 56.7% and as segregating when the standard deviation between donors was above 5%. A statistical classification framework was built to diagnose cytomegalovirus status from the catalog of TCR beta chain sequences. In a later analysis, TCR nucleotide sequences were compared against IMGT/GENE-DB human TR gene sequences so that V and J genes could be assigned. Using the TCRdist pipeline, a later analysis assigned CDR3 sequences along with most-parsimonious VDJ recombination scenarios. In a later analysis, each TCR beta chain was defined by its CDR3 amino acid sequence together with its V-gene family, and reads without a unique V-gene family were excluded. As a way to deal with suspected cross-contamination and a sequencing artifact, a later analysis dropped hundreds of nucleotide sequences that were highly shared and had low generation probability. In a later analysis, a clonal expansion index was calculated for each public chain from normalized within-repertoire ranks of inferred template counts. Generation probabilities in a later analysis came from a VDJ recombination model fitted to out-of-frame rearrangements, and those results were checked against IGoR. In a later analysis, hypergeometric tests were used to score TCR-TCR, TCR-HLA and TCR-CMV co-occurrence, with a repertoire-size bias correction applied to TCR pairs. A later analysis estimated false discovery rates by permuting HLA or CMV assignments 20 times. In a later analysis, co-occurring TCRs were grouped with DBSCAN, and TCRdist sequence similarity was added when clustering was performed within HLA-allele-positive subsets. Co-occurrence clustering excluded repertoires with fewer than 30,000 or more than 120,000 public chains, plus five with anomalous nucleotide sharing. What TCRdb holds here is the immuneACCESS table cut down to in-frame rearrangements. Part of the clones is not present; checked against another copy, under half of the missing clones reflect an unresolved V gene, and the others are unexplained. V and J calls and clone size are given by that table; D and trimming were obtained from the DNA. A total of under 150,000 clones appear in this sample, about four fifths of them only once. The ten largest clones represent about 1.8% of the sample.

Overall study results and their limits: The cohort was sequenced for TCR beta chains only, and without alpha or paired-chain data the features that could be detected were limited. Immune exposure information for the cohort was limited to CMV serostatus. The earlier analysis of a few hundred of the donors excluded roughly 16 rarely observed V segments, including chromosome 9 orphons, because counts were too low. In a later genetic analysis, a missense DCLRE1C variant was associated with V-gene and J-gene trimming of TCR beta chains, and the association was replicated in an independent cohort. Strong co-occurrence of HLA alleles, especially DR and DQ, made assigning TCR associations to individual alleles difficult. A further reported finding was that TCR beta sequences accurately predicted the HLA-A and HLA-B alleles for most subjects in the first cohort. A later analysis reported that several top co-occurrence clusters appeared linked to parvovirus B19, influenza, CMV and Epstein-Barr virus. HLA typing was unavailable for some donors at each locus, so association tests used only the typed subset. In a later analysis, HLA-associated TCR beta chains showed more clonal expansion and lower generation probabilities than non-associated chains that were equally common. Some IMGT-functional V segments, including TRBV6-2 and TRBV6-3, could not be distinguished by the 87-base-pair reads and were therefore excluded. In the study, about 150 TCR beta chains were listed as associated with cytomegalovirus. Linkage disequilibrium might explain the correlated functional status among segregating V segments, but an unknown experimental factor could not be ruled out. In vitro tests confirmed that a few of the cytomegalovirus-associated TCR beta chains recognize cytomegalovirus antigens. According to a later analysis, most CMV-associated TCR beta chains appeared to be HLA-restricted, and the HLA associations seemed to be driven largely by CMV exposure. The authors suggested that the approach could potentially be generalized to other disease states and immunological phenotypes. Presence/absence analyses assumed roughly uniform sequencing depth across donors, an assumption that may not hold. The sequencing pipeline was judged likely to have produced a cluster of highly shared sequence variants as a technical artifact. An earlier analysis of around 540 of the donors showed that most TCR beta V segments appeared in productive rearrangements either about 90% or about 30% of the time, which broadly matched IMGT annotations. A later analysis found that TCR association rates varied across HLA loci, with DRB1 alleles showing the most associated TCRs and HLA-C alleles the fewest. Cytomegalovirus status was reported to be diagnosed by the classifier with high specificity and sensitivity in both the original and validation cohorts. Most TCR sequences were seen in very few donors, while some public TCRs were found in many individuals. A later analysis associated 16,951 TCR beta sequences with specific HLA alleles at a false discovery rate of 0.05. According to a later genetic analysis, donors in an Asian-associated ancestry cluster had fewer N-insertions in productive TCRs than the approximately 670-donor mean.

The cohort consisted of approximately 690 healthy bone marrow donors. Cohort members were all nominally healthy when sampled, although unrecorded immune exposures were likely present. The donor tested CMV seronegative and was one of the 352 seronegative cohort members. Each donor provided a peripheral blood sample, and peripheral blood mononuclear cells were used for TCR beta sequencing. Genomic DNA was extracted from the blood cell samples with the Qiagen DNeasy Blood Extraction Kit. Relative to germline, V is 0 bases shorter and J is 10 bases shorter, with 13 bases between their ends. The CDR3 sequence holds 15 residues, the cysteine and phenylalanine included. Solely the CDR3 DNA is kept, with 45 bases framed from the first base. Looking up the germline V gene yields CDR1 LGHNA and CDR2 YSLEER.

This TCR was recovered from a man aged 18 to 30 in good health and CMV-seronegative. The V gene is TRBV4-3 and the J gene is TRBJ1-6; no confident D gene assignment can be made. Sequencing was carried out using PBMCs. The CDR3 protein: CASSQDQRLGSPLHF. The nucleotides read TGCGCCAGCAGCCAAGATCAGAGGCTTGGGTCACCCCTCCACTTT.